This TCR beta chain was documented in a study of T cell responses to AZD1222 COVID-19 vaccine. Produced via immunoSEQ multiplex PCR; TCRdb's table is partial and in-frame only. The sample has fewer than 150,000 clones; roughly 82% are singletons. Germline CDR1 and CDR2: SGHTA and FQGNSA. The CDR3 has 17 residues. V was pared by 1 base and J by 2 bases, with 15 bases between. Sequenced here: peripheral blood, sampled on day 0 of AZD1222 vaccination. The receptor was derived from an adult in good health. The chain is built from TRBV7-2 and TRBJ1-3; D not resolved. The CDR3 DNA sequence: TGTGCCAGCAGCTTAGTGGGTGGCAGTAAACCTGGAAACACCATATATTTT. It is translated as CASSLVGGSKPGNTIYF.